This T cell receptor beta chain was obtained from a study of blood T cell repertoires in COVID-19. Study-level information: T cells, B-cell-depleted T cells, or PBMCs supplied cDNA or gDNA.

The ends lost 6 bases at V and 1 base at J; junction bases unmatched: 10. Germline CDR1 reads LNHDA; CDR2 reads SQIVND (reference sequence). The CDR3 length is 18 residues. Libraries were prepared by immunoSEQ multiplex PCR; TCRdb keeps only in-frame clonotypes and omits some of them. The sample records 20,000 to 25,000 clones, 85% to 90% being singletons. J is TRBJ1-5 and V is TRBV19, with 12 positions matching TRBD1. Material: peripheral blood. This TCR derives from a woman older than 75 with active COVID-19. The CDR3 sequence: CASSPGTGGVGSNQPQHF. The CDR3 region has the DNA TGTGCCAGTAGCCCCGGGACAGGGGGCGTCGGAAGCAATCAGCCCCAGCATTTT. The variable domain in full, with the rest retrieved from reference TRBV19 and TRBJ1-5, is DGGITQSPKYLFRKEGQNVTLSCEQNLNHDAMYWYRQDPGQGLRLIYYSQIVNDFQKGDIAEGYSVSREKKESFPLTVTSAQKNPTAFYLCASSPGTGGVGSNQPQHFGDGTRLSIL.